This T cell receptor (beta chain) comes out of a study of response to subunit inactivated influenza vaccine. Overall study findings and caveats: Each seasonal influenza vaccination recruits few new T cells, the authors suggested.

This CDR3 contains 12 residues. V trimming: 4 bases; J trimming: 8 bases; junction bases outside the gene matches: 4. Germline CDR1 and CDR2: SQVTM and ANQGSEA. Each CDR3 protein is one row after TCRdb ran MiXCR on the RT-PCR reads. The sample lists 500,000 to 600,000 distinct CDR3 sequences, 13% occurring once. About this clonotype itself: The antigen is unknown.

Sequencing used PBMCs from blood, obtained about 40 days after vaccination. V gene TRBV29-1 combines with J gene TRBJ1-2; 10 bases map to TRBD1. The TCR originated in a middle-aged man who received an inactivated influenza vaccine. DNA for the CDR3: TGCAGCGTTGGGACAGGGGGAAGAGGCTACACCTTC. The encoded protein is CSVGTGGRGYTF. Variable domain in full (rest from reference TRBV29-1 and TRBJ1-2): SAVISQKPSRDICQRGTSLTIQCQVDSQVTMMFWYRQQPGQSLTLIATANQGSEATYESGFVIDKFPISRPNLTFSTLTVSNMSPEDSSIYLCSVGTGGRGYTFGSGTRLTVV.